The 9 T cell receptor beta chains presented below share a single source sample, sequenced in a study of blood T cells in healthy people across ages. Combining a sample-barcoded 5' primer with a J-beta primer mix, a second PCR ran for about 7 to 12 cycles. One entry per CDR3 protein, called by TCRdb with MiXCR from the 5' RACE reads. The table has hundreds of thousands of distinct CDR3 sequences, approximately 50% seen once; the top ten hold roughly a third. The material sequenced was blood. The receptors derive from a woman aged 55 to 70 in good health.

This chain joins TRBV20-1 and TRBJ1-3, with D hard to call. Trimming took off 4 bases at V and 1 base at J, with 11 bases between the two ends. Germline loops: CDR1 DFQATT, CDR2 SNEGSKA (reference sequence). This CDR3 has 14 residues. CDR3 sequence (DNA): TGCAGTGCTAAGGGAGGGAATTCTGGAAACACCATATATTTT. It translates to CSAKGGNSGNTIYF.

The rearrangement links TRBV20-1 to TRBJ2-2, with D possibly TRBD2 on 6 matching bases. The CDR3 consists of 15 residues. Trimming stripped 2 bases from V and 3 bases from J, with 13 bases between. CDR1 and CDR2 from the germline V gene are DFQATT and SNEGSKA (reference sequence). CDR3 coding DNA: TGCAGTGCTAGAATTAGGGACTTCTACACCGGGGAGCTGTTTTTT. The encoded protein is CSARIRDFYTGELFF.

In this sample, this clonotype turned up a few times. V gene TRBV12-3 or TRBV12-4 combines with J gene TRBJ2-7; 8 bases agree with TRBD2. CDR3 length equals 15 residues. V shed 4 bases and J 0 bases; nucleotides not matched to a gene: 5. CDR3 bases: TGTGCCAGCAGTTGGATAGCGGGAAGCTCCTACGAGCAGTACTTC. Its translation is CASSWIAGSSYEQYF.

The genes are TRBV5-1 and TRBJ2-7, with TRBD2 identical over 11 bases. Germline loops: CDR1 SGHRS, CDR2 YFSETQ. This CDR3 has 15 amino acids. V lost 5 bases and J lost 3; bases outside the gene matches: 7. The CDR3 DNA follows: TGCGCCAGCAGAGGAACTAGCGGGGGAAACTACGAGCAGTACTTC. Encoded protein: CASRGTSGGNYEQYF.

This clonotype was recorded a few times. This chain connects TRBV7-3 to TRBJ2-2; D is undetermined. The CDR3 sequence is 14 residues long. Per the germline V gene, CDR1 is SGHTA and CDR2 is FQGTGA. The V and J ends lost 5 bases and 7 bases respectively, with 14 bases between them. DNA of the CDR3: TGTGCCAGCAGCCCTACAACTGGTGGCGGGGAGCTGTTTTTT. Encoded protein: CASSPTTGGGELFF.

The chain uses TRBV4-2 and TRBJ2-3; D may be TRBD1 or TRBD2 (6 bases each). CDR1 is LGHNA, CDR2 YNFKEQ, per germline. The CDR3 covers 17 residues. V lost 1 base to trimming and J lost 0 bases, with 14 bases between them. The CDR3 loop is CASSQAGGLASTDTQYF. Written as DNA, the CDR3 is TGTGCCAGCAGCCAAGCTGGGGGGCTAGCCAGCACAGATACGCAGTATTTT.

This clonotype was picked up a small number of times. The chain carries TRBV7-3 and TRBJ2-7, with TRBD1 matching over 9 bases. Germline CDR1 and CDR2: SGHTA and FQGTGA. The trim removed 5 bases at V and 4 bases at J, leaving 9 bases unmatched. The CDR3 has 15 residues. CDR3 bases: TGTGCCAGCAGCCAAGACAGGGGGGAGACTTACGAGCAGTACTTC. This sequence encodes CASSQDRGETYEQYF.

The chain combines TRBV7-2 with TRBJ2-4; a weak D match, TRBD2 (5 bases). The J call is uncertain, as TRBJ2-5 better fits the DNA end. This CDR3 has 15 amino acids. Germline V gene sequence: CDR1 SGHTA, CDR2 FQGNSA. This chain's CDR3 is CASSLGASPRETQYF. In DNA, the CDR3 is TGTGCCAGCAGCTTAGGTGCTAGCCCTCGAGAGACCCAGTACTTC.

The J gene is TRBJ2-1, the V gene TRBV28; D might be TRBD1 (6 bases). The CDR3 has 15 residues. Trimming took 4 bases from V and 7 from J, leaving 17 bases between them. CDR1 is MDHEN, CDR2 SYDVKM, per germline. The chain's CDR3 is CASSSPSGGHNEQFF. The CDR3 region has the DNA TGTGCCAGCAGTTCCCCGAGTGGGGGCCATAATGAGCAGTTCTTC.